The source of this T cell receptor (beta chain) is a study of blood T cell repertoires in COVID-19. For the study at large: There were acute and convalescent COVID-19 samples, and they came from the United States, Italy and Spain. The cDNA or gDNA used as material had been derived from T cells, B-cell-depleted T cells, or PBMCs.

In the study's own analysis: Quantification of nucleated cells was approximated via reference gene primer amplification. This table comes from immunoSEQ multiplex PCR, and its TCRdb copy is limited to in-frame clones, with some not included. V and J calls and clone size are those listed in that table; D and trimming were worked out from the DNA. Here the sample spans fewer than 85,000 clones, more than 75% being singletons. V shed 7 bases and J shed 1 base, with 10 bases lying between them. Germline values: CDR1 LNHDA, CDR2 SQIVND (reference sequence). The CDR3 is 13 amino acids. The TCR comes from a man between 45 and 60 years old with active COVID-19. The chain couples TRBV19 to TRBJ1-2; no reliable D call. Input material: peripheral blood. This CDR3 reads CASIGQLNYGYTF. The CDR3 region has the DNA TGTGCCAGTATTGGGCAGCTTAACTATGGCTACACCTTC. Looking up the rest from reference TRBV19 and TRBJ1-2 gives the full variable domain: DGGITQSPKYLFRKEGQNVTLSCEQNLNHDAMYWYRQDPGQGLRLIYYSQIVNDFQKGDIAEGYSVSREKKESFPLTVTSAQKNPTAFYLCASIGQLNYGYTFGSGTRLTVV.